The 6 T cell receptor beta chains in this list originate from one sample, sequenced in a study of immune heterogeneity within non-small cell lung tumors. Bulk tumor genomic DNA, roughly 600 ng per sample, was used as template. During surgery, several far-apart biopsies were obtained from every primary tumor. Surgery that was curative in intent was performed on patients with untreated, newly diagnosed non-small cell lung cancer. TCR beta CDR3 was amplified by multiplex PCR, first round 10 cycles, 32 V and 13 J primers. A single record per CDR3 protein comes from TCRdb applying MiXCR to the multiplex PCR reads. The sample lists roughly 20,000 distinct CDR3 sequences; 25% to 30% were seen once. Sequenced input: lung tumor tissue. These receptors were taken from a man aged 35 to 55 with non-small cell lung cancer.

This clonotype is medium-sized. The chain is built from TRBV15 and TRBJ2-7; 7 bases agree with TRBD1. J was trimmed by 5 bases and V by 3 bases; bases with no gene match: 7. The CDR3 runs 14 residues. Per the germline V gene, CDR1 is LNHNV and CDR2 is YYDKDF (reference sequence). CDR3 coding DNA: TGTGCCACCAGCAGTGACAGGGTAGCCAACGAGCAGTACTTC. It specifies CATSSDRVANEQYF. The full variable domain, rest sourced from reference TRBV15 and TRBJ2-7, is DAMVIQNPRYQVTQFGKPVTLSCSQTLNHNVMYWYQQKSSQAPKLLFHYYDKDFNNEADTPDNFQSRRPNTSFCFLDIRSPGLGDTAMYLCATSSDRVANEQYFGPGTRLTVT.

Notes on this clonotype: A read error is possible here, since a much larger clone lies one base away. The DNA for the CDR3 is TGTGCCAGCATCCACGAAAGGGGTGAGCAGTTCTTC. Its translation: CASIHERGEQFF. The chain is built from TRBV4-2 and TRBJ2-1, with D tentatively TRBD1 (5 bases). The germline V gene encodes CDR1 LGHNA and CDR2 YNFKEQ. V was trimmed by 7 bases and J by 9 bases, leaving 13 bases between them. CDR3 length: 12 amino acids.

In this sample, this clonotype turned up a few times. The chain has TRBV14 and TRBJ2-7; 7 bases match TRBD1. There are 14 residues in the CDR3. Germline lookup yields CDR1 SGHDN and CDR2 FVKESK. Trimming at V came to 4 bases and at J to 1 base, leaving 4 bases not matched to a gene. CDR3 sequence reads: CASSPWDRSYEQYF. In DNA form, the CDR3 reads TGTGCCAGCAGCCCGTGGGACAGATCCTACGAGCAGTACTTC.

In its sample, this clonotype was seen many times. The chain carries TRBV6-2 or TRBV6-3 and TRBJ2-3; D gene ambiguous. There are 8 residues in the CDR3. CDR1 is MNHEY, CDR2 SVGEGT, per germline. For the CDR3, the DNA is TGTGCAGATGATACGCAGTATTTT. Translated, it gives CADDTQYF.

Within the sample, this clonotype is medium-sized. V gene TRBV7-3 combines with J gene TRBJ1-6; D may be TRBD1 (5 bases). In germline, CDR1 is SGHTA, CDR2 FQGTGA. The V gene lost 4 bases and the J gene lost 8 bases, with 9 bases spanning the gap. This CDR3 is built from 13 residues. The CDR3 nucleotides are TGTGCCAGCAGCTCAGACAGTGATTCACCCCTCCACTTT. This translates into CASSSDSDSPLHF.

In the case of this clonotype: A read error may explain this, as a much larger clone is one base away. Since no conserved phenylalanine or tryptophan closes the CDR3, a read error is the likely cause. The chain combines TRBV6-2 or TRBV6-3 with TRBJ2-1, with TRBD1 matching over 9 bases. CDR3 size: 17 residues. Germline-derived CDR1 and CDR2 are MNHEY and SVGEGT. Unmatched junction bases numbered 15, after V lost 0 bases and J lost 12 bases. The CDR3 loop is CASSYSTPGQGTPPQFL. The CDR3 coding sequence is TGTGCCAGCAGTTACTCGACTCCGGGACAGGGTACGCCTCCGCAGTTCCTC.